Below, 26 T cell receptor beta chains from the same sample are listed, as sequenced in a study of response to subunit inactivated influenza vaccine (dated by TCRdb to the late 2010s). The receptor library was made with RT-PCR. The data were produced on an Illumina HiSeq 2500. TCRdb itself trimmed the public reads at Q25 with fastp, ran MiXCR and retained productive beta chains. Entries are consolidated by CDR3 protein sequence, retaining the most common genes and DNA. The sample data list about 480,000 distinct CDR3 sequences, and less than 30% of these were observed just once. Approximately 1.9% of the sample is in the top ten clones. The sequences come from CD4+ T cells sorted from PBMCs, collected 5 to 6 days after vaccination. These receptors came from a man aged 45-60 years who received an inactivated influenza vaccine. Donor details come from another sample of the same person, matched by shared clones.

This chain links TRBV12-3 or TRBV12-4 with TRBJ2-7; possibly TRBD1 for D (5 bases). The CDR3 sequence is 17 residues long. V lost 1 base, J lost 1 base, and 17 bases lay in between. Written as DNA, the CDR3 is TGTGCCAGCAGTTTAGGTTGGCCTTCAGGGATTTCCTACGAGCAGTACTTC. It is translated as CASSLGWPSGISYEQYF.

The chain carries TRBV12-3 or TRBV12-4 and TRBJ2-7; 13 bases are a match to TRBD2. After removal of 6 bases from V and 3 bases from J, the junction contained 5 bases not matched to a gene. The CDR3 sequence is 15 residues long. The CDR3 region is CASRTGLAGLYEQYF. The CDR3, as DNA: TGTGCCAGCAGAACGGGACTAGCGGGGCTCTACGAGCAGTACTTC.

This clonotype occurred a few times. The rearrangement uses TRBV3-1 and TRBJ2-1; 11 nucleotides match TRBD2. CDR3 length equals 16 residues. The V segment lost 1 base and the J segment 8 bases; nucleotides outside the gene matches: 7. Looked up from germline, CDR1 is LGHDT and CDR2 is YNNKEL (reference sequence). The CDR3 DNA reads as TGTGCCAGCAGCCAAGGCCGTCTAGCGGGAGGCGATGAGCAGTTCTTC. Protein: CASSQGRLAGGDEQFF.

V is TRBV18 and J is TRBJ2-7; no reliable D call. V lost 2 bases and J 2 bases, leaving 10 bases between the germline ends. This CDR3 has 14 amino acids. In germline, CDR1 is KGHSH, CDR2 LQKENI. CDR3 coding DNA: TGTGCCAGCTCACCAGAAGGCGAAGCCTACGAGCAGTACTTC. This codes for CASSPEGEAYEQYF.

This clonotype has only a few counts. The CDR3 bases are TGTGCCAGCCGATCACCGGGAACAGATACGCAGTATTTT. Protein sequence: CASRSPGTDTQYF. The chain combines TRBV7-2 with TRBJ2-3, with D possibly TRBD2 on 5 matching bases. Trimming pared 8 bases from V and 3 bases from J, leaving 12 bases between. Germline values: CDR1 SGHTA, CDR2 FQGNSA. This CDR3 region has 13 residues.

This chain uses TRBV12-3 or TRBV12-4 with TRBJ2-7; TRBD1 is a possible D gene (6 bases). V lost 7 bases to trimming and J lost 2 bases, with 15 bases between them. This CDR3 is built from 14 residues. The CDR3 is CASTPGHSAYEQYF. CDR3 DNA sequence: TGTGCCAGCACTCCGGGACACTCGGCCTACGAGCAGTACTTC.

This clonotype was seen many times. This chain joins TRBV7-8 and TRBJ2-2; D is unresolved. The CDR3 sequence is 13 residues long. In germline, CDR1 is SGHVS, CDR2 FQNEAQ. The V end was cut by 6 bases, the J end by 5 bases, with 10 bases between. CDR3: CASRVPLTGELFF. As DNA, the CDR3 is TGTGCCAGCAGGGTTCCCTTAACCGGGGAGCTGTTTTTT.

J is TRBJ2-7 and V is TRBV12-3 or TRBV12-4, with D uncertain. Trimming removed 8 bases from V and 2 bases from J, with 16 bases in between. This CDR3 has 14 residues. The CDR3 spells CASSARDSTYEQYF. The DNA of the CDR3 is TGTGCCAGCTCCGCCCGAGACTCGACCTACGAGCAGTACTTC.

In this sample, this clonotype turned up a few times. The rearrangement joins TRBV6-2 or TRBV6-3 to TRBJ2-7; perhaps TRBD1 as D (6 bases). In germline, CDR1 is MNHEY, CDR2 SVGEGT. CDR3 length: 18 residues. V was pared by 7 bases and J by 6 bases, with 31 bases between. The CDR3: CASTQLLGIRGISSEQYF. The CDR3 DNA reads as TGTGCCAGCACCCAACTCCTGGGAATTAGGGGGATATCATCCGAGCAGTACTTC.

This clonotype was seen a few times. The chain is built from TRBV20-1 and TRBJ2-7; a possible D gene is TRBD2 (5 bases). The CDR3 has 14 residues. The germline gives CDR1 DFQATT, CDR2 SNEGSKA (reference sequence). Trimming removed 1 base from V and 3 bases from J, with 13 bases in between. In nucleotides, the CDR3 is TGCAGTGCTAGAGGAGGGATTAGGTACTACGAGCAGTACTTC. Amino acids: CSARGGIRYYEQYF.

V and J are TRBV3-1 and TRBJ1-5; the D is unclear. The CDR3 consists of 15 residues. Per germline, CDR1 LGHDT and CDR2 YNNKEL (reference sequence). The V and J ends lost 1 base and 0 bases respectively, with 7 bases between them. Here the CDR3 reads CASSQVLGSNQPQHF. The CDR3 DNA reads TGTGCCAGCAGCCAAGTTTTGGGTAGCAATCAGCCCCAGCATTTT.

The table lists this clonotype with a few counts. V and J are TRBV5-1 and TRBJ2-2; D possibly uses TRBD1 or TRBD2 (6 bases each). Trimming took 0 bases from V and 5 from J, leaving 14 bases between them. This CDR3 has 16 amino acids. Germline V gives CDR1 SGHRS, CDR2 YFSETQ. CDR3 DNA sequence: TGCGCCAGCAGCTTGGAACTTGGAGGGGGAACCGGGGAGCTGTTTTTT. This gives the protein CASSLELGGGTGELFF.

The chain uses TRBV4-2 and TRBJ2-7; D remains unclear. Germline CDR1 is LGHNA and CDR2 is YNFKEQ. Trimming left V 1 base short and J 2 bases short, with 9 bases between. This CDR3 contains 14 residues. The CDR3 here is CASSQGLGTYEQYF. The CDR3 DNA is TGTGCCAGCAGCCAAGGCTTAGGGACCTACGAGCAGTACTTC.

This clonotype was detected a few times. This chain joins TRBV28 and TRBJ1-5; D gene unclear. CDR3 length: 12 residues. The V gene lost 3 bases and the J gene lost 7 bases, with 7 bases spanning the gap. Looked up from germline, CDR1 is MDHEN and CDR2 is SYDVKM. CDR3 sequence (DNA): TGTGCCAGCAGTTTGACGGCGCAGCCCCAGCATTTT. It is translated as CASSLTAQPQHF.

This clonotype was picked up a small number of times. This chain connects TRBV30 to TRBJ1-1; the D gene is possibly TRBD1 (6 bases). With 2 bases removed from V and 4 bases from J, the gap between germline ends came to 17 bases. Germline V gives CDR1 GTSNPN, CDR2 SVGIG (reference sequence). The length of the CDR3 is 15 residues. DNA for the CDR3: TGTGCCTGGAGTCGGGGTGGGGGCGGTGTCACTGAAGCTTTCTTT. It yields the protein CAWSRGGGGVTEAFF.

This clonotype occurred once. The CDR3 bases are TGTGCCATCAGTGGGTCGATTGTTAATGAGCAGTTCTTC. Translation gives CAISGSIVNEQFF. The chain couples TRBV10-3 to TRBJ2-1; D is undetermined. Germline V gives CDR1 ENHRY, CDR2 SYGVKD. The CDR3 spans 13 residues. V gave up 4 bases and J gave up 7 bases, with 11 bases separating them.

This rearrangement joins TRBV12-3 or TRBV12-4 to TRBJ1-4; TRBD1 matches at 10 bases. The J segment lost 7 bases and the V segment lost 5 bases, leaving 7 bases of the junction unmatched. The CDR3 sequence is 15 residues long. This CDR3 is CASSPGDRGGEKLFF. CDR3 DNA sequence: TGTGCCAGCAGTCCCGGGGACAGGGGTGGTGAAAAACTGTTTTTT.

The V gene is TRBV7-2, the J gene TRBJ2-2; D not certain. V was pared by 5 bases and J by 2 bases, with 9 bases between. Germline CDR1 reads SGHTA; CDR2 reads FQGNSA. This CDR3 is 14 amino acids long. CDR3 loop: CASSRAANTGELFF. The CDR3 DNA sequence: TGTGCCAGCAGCCGGGCAGCTAACACCGGGGAGCTGTTTTTT.

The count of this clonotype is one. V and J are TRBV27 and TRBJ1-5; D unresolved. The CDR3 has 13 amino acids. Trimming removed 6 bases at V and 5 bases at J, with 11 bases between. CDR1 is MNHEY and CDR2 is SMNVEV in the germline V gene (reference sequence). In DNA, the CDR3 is TGTGCCAGCAGCCACGAACCGGATCAGCCCCAGCATTTT. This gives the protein CASSHEPDQPQHF.

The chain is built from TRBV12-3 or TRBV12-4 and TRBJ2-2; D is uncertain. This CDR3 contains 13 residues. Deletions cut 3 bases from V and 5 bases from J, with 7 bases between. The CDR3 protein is CASSFAGTGELFF. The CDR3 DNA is TGTGCCAGCAGTTTCGCCGGGACCGGGGAGCTGTTTTTT.

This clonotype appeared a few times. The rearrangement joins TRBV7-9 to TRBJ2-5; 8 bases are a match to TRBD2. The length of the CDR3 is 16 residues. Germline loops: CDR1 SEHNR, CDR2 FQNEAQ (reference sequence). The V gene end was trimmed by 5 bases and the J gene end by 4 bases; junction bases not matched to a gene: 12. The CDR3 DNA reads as TGTGCCAGCAGCCGAGAAGCGGGAGTTTTAGCAGAGACCCAGTACTTC. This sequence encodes CASSREAGVLAETQYF.

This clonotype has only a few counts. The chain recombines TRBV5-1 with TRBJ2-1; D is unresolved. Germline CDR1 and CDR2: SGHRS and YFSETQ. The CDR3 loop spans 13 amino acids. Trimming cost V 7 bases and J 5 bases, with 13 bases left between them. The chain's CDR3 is CASRSRPNNEQFF. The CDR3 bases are TGCGCCAGCCGCAGTCGACCGAACAATGAGCAGTTCTTC. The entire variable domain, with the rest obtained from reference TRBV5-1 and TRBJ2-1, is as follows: KAGVTQTPRYLIKTRGQQVTLSCSPISGHRSVSWYQQTPGQGLQFLFEYFSETQRNKGNFPGRFSGRQFSNSRSEMNVSTLELGDSALYLCASRSRPNNEQFFGPGTRLTVL.

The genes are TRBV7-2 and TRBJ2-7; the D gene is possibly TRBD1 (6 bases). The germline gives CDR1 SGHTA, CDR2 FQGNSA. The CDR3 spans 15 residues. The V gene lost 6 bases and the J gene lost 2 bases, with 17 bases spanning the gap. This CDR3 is CASSSRGQGPYEQYF. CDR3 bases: TGTGCCAGCAGTTCCAGGGGTCAGGGGCCCTACGAGCAGTACTTC.

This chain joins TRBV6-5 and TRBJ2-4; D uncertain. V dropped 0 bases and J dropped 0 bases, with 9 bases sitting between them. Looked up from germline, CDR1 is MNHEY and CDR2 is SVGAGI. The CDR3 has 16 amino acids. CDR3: CASSYSARLAKNIQYF. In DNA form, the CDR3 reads TGTGCCAGCAGTTACTCCGCCAGGCTAGCCAAAAACATTCAGTACTTC.

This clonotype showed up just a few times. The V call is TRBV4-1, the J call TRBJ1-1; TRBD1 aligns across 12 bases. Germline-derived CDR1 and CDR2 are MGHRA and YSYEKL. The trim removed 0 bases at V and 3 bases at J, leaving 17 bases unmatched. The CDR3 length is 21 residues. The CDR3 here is CASSQETYSGTGGFWDTEAFF. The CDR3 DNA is TGCGCCAGCAGCCAAGAAACTTATTCCGGGACAGGGGGCTTTTGGGACACTGAAGCTTTCTTT.

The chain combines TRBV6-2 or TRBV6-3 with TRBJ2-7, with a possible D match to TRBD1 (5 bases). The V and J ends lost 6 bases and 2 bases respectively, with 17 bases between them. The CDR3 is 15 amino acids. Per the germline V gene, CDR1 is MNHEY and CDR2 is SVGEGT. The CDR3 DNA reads TGTGCCAGCAGGACCCGACAGATTATTCCCTACGAGCAGTACTTC. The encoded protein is CASRTRQIIPYEQYF.